The clone carrying this T cell receptor (beta chain) was counted ten times or more. This sample was included in a study of T cells after yellow fever vaccination. TCRdb called the 5' RACE reads again in MiXCR, with one record for every CDR3 protein. The table has approximately 550,000 distinct CDR3 sequences, about 19% seen once. The V end lost 4 bases, the J end lost 5 bases, and 6 bases lay between the germline ends. Germline assignment: CDR1 LGHDT and CDR2 YNNKEL (reference sequence). CDR3 length: 12 residues. The sample in question was PBMCs, obtained 15 days after the yellow fever booster vaccination. The clonotype comes from a man younger than 45 who received the YFV17D yellow fever vaccine. The rearrangement links TRBV3-1 to TRBJ2-1, with D possibly TRBD1 on 5 matching bases. The CDR3 DNA is TGTGCCAGCAGCCCCAGGGACAATGAGCAGTTCTTC. Residues: CASSPRDNEQFF.